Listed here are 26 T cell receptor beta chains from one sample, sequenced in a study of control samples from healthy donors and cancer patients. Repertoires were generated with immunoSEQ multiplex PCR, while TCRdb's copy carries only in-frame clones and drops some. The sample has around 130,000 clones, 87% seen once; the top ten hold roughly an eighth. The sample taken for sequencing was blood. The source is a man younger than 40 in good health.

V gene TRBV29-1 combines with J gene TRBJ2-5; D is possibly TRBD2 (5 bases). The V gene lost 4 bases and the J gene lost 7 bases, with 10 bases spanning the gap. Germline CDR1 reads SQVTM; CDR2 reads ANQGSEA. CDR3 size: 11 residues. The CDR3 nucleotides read TGCAGCGTTGGGGTAGAGGGGACCCAGTACTTC. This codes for CSVGVEGTQYF.

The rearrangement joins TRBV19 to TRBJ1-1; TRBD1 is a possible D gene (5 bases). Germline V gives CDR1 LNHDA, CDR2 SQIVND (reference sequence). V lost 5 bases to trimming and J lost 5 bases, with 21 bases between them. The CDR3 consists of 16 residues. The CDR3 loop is CASSHPEAGPKTEAFF. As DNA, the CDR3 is TGTGCCAGTAGTCACCCCGAGGCAGGGCCCAAAACTGAAGCTTTCTTT.

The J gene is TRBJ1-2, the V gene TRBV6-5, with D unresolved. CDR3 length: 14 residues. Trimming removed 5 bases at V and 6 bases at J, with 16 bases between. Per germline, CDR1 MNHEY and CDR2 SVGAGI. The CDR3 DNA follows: TGTGCCAGCAGTCCTCCGCTTGGTAGCGATGGCTACACCTTC. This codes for CASSPPLGSDGYTF.

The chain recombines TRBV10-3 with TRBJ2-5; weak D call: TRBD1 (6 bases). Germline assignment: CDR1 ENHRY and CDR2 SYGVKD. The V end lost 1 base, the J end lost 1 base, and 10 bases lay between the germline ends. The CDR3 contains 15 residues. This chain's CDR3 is CAISEFGRGQETQYF. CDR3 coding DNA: TGTGCCATCAGTGAGTTTGGCAGGGGCCAAGAGACCCAGTACTTC.

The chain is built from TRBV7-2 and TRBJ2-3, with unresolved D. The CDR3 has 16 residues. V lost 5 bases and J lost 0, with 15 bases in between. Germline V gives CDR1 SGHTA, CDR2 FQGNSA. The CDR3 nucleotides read TGTGCCAGCAGCACCCGTCTCGGCAGCAGCACAGATACGCAGTATTTT. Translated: CASSTRLGSSTDTQYF.

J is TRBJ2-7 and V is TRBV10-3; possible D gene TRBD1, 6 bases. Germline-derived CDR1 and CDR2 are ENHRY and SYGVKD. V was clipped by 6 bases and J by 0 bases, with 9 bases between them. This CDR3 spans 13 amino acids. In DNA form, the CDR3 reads TGTGCCATCAGGGACAGTAGCTCCTACGAGCAGTACGTC. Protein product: CAIRDSSSYEQYV.

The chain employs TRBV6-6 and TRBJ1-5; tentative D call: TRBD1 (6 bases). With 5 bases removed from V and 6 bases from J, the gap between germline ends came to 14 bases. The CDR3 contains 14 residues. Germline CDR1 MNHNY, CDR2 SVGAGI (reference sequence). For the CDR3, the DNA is TGTGCCAGCAGTCAGGACAGTCTGAGTCAGCCCCAGCATTTT. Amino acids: CASSQDSLSQPQHF.

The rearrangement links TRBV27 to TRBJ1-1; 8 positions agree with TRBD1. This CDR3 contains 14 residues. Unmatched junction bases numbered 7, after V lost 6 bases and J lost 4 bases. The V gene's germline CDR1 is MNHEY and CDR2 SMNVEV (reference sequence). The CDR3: CASSLRGLVTEAFF. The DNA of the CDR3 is TGTGCCAGCAGCCTCAGGGGGCTGGTCACTGAAGCTTTCTTT.

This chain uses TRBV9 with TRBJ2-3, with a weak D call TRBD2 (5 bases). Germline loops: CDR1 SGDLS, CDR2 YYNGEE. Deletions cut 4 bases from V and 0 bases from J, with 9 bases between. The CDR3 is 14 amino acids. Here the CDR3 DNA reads TGTGCCAGCAGCCCACGACTAAGCACAGATACGCAGTATTTT. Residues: CASSPRLSTDTQYF. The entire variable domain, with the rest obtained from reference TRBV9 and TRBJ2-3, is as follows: DSGVTQTPKHLITATGQRVTLRCSPRSGDLSVYWYQQSLDQGLQFLIQYYNGEERAKGNILERFSAQQFPDLHSELNLSSLELGDSALYFCASSPRLSTDTQYFGPGTRLTVL.

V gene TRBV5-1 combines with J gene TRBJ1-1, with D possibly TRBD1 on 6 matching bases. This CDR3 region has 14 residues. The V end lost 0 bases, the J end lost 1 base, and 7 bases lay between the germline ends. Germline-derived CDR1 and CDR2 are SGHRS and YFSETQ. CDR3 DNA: TGCGCCAGCAGCTTGGTACAGGGGAACACTGAAGCTTTCTTT. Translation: CASSLVQGNTEAFF.

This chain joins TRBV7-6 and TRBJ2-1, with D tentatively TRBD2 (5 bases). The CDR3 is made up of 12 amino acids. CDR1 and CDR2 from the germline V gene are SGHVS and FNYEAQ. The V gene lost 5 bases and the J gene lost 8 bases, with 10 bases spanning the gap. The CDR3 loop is CASSPLAHEQFF. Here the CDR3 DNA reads TGTGCCAGCAGCCCTCTAGCACATGAGCAGTTCTTC.

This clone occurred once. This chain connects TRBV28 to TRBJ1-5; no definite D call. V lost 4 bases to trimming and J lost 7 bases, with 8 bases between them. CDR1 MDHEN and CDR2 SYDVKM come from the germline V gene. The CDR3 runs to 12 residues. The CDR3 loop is CASSSRAQPQHF. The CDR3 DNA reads TGTGCCAGCAGTTCACGGGCCCAGCCCCAGCATTTT.

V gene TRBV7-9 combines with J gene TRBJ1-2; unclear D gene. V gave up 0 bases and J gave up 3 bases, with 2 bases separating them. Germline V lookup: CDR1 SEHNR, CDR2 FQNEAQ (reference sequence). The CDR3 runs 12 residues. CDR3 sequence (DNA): TGTGCCAGCAGCTTAGCGGACTATGGCTACACCTTC. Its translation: CASSLADYGYTF.

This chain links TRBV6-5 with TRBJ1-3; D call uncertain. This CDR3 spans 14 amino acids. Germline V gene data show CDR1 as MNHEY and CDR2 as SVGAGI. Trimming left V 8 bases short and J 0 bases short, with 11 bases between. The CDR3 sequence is CASEGPSSGNTIYF. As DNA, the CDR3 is TGTGCCAGCGAAGGGCCGAGCTCTGGAAACACCATATATTTT.

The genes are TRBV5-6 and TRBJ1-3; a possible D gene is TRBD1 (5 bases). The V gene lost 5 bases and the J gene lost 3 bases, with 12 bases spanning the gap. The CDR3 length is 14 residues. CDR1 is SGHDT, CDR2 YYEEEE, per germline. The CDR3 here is CASSPGSDGNTIYF. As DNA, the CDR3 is TGTGCCAGCAGTCCAGGGTCAGATGGAAACACCATATATTTT.

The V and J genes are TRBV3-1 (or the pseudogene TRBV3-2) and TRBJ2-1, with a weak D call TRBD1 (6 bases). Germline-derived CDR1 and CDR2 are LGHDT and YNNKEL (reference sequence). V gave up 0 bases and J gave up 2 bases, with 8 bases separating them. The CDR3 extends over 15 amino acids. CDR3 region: CASSQDSGAYNEQFF. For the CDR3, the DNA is TGTGCCAGCAGCCAAGACTCAGGGGCCTACAATGAGCAGTTCTTC.

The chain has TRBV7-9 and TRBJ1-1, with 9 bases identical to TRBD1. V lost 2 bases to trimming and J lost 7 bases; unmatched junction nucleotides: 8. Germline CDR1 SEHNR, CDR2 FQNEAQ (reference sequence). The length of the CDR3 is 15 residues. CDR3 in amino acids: CASSLPGQGGSEAFF. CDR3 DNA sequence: TGTGCCAGCAGCTTACCGGGACAGGGAGGTAGTGAAGCTTTCTTT.

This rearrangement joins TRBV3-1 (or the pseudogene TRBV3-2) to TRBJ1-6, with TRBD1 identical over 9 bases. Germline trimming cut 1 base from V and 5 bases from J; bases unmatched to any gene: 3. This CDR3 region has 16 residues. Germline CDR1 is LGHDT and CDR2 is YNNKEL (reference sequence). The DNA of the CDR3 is TGTGCCAGCAGCCAAGGGGGGACAGGGAATAATTCACCCCTCCACTTT. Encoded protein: CASSQGGTGNNSPLHF.

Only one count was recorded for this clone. The CDR3 nucleotides are TGTGCCAGCAGCCAAGGCGGGATTGGTTATGAAGCTTTCTTT. Amino acids: CASSQGGIGYEAFF. V usage is TRBV14 and J usage is TRBJ1-1; D is unclear. With 1 base removed from V and 7 bases from J, the gap between germline ends came to 13 bases. This CDR3 has 14 amino acids. The germline gives CDR1 SGHDN, CDR2 FVKESK.

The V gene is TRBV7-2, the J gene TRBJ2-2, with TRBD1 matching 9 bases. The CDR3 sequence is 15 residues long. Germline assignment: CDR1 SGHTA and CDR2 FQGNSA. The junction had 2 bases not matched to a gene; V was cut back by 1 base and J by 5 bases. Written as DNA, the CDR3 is TGTGCCAGCAGCTTAGGGACAGGGGTAACCGGGGAGCTGTTTTTT. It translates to CASSLGTGVTGELFF.

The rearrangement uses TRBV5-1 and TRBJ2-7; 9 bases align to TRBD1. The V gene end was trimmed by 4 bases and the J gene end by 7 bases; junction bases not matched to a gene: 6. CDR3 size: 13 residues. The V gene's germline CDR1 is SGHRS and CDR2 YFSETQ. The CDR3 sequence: CASSLGQGREQYF. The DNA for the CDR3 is TGCGCCAGCAGCCTAGGACAGGGGCGTGAGCAGTACTTC.

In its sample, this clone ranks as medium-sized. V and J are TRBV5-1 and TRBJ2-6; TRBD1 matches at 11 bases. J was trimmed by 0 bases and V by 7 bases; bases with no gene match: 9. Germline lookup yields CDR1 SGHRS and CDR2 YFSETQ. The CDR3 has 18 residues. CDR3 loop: CASHPSGTGGSGANVLTF. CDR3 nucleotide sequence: TGCGCCAGCCATCCCTCCGGGACAGGGGGCTCTGGGGCCAACGTCCTGACTTTC.

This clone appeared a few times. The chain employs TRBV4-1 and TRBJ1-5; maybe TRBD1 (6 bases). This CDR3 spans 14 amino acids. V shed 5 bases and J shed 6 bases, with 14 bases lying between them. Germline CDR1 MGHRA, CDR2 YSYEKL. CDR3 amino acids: CASSFDRLSQPQHF. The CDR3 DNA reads TGCGCCAGCAGCTTTGACAGGCTCTCTCAGCCCCAGCATTTT.

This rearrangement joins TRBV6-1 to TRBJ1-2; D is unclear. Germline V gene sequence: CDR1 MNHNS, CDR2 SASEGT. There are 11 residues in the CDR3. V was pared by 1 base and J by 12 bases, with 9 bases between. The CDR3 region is CASSEGGEDTF. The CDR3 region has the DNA TGTGCCAGCAGTGAAGGTGGGGAGGACACCTTC.

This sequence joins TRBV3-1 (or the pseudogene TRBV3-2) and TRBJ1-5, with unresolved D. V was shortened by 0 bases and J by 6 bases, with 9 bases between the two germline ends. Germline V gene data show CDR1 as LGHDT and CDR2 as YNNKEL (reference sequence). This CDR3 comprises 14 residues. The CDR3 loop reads CASSQDARAQPQHF. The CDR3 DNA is TGTGCCAGCAGCCAAGATGCGAGGGCTCAGCCCCAGCATTTT.

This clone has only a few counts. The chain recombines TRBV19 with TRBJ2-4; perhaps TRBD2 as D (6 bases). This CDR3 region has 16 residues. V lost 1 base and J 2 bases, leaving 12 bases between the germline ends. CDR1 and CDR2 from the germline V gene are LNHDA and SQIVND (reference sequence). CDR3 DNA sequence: TGTGCCAGTAGTATAGGGGGAGGTGCGTCCAAAAACATTCAGTACTTC. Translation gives CASSIGGGASKNIQYF.